The entry below gives a single T cell receptor beta chain sequence along with its context. Its antigen remains unidentified. Nothing much larger sits one base from this clone, and base qualities are not available. This entry comes from a study of T cell changes during pregnancy in multiple sclerosis (dated 2019 in TCRdb). Concerning the study at large: In women with multiple sclerosis, the researchers looked at how the T cell repertoire shifted as pregnancy progressed.

Including the terminal cysteine and phenylalanine, the CDR3 comprises 16 residues. The DNA shown is the 48-base CDR3, in frame from base 1. V and J are truncated by 6 bases and 8 bases respectively, leaving an intervening sequence of 22 bases. In the germline V gene (reference sequence), CDR1 corresponds to MNHEY and CDR2 to SMNVEV. The method was the immunoSEQ multiplex PCR assay. Not all clones reach the TCRdb copy of this immuneACCESS table, which keeps in-frame sequences only. Checked studies attribute under half of the gap to unresolved V genes and leave the rest unexplained. The sample table contains 40,000 to 60,000 clones; only one count was recorded for 85% to 90% of them. Of the sample, roughly 1.5% is held by the ten largest clones.

Material: peripheral blood, obtained in the first trimester of pregnancy. The chain employs TRBV27 and TRBJ1-4; the D gene is perhaps TRBD1, from 6 matching bases. The TCR was taken from a female donor in good health, enrolled as a control in a pregnancy study. The DNA is TGTGCCAGCAGGGCCACTGGGGGGGGCGGGCGGGAAAAACTGTTTTTT. Translated, it gives CASRATGGGGREKLFF.